A selection of T cell receptor beta chains follows, all from one sample in a study of blood T cell repertoires in COVID-19. Using immunoSEQ multiplex PCR, the repertoire was profiled, and TCRdb retains in-frame clones only, with some absent. The sample includes 40,000 to 60,000 clones, roughly 88% of them seen just once. Sequenced material: peripheral blood. The source is a human donor in a cohort sampled during active COVID-19. The CDR3 runs from the conserved cysteine through the conserved F or W. Fields, in order: V gene, D gene, clone size, J gene, CDR3 protein, CDR3 DNA. A D gene is named only where the DNA matches it firmly. Clone sizes are given selectively: once, few, many, or a class where the clone is expanded.

>TRBV27|TRBD2|once|TRBJ2-5
CASSLSSSGRWETQYF
TGTGCCAGCAGTTTATCGTCAAGCGGGAGGTGGGAGACCCAGTACTTC
>TRBV5-1|TRBD2|.|TRBJ2-4
CASSLDWASGGPKAKNIQYF
TGCGCCAGCAGCTTGGATTGGGCTAGCGGGGGGCCCAAAGCCAAAAACATTCAGTACTTC
>TRBV30|.|.|TRBJ1-4
CAWKREKLFF
TGTGCCTGGAAGCGCGAAAAACTGTTTTTT
>TRBV18|.|.|TRBJ2-5
CASSPPSGETQYF
TGTGCCAGCTCACCACCTTCCGGTGAGACCCAGTACTTC
>TRBV27|.|.|TRBJ2-7
CASSSGSRYEQYF
TGTGCCAGCAGTAGCGGAAGTAGGTACGAGCAGTACTTC
>TRBV3-1/TRBV3-2|TRBD2|.|TRBJ2-5
CASSVRGGQETQYF
TGTGCCAGCAGTGTACGGGGGGGCCAAGAGACCCAGTACTTC
>TRBV2|.|.|TRBJ1-2
CASNLDSVNYGYTF
TGTGCCAGCAATCTTGACAGTGTGAACTATGGCTACACCTTC
>TRBV5-5|TRBD2|once|TRBJ2-2
CASSPRRGLAGGQSTGELFF
TGTGCCAGCAGCCCCCGTAGGGGACTAGCGGGGGGACAATCCACCGGGGAGCTGTTTTTT
>TRBV19|TRBD1|.|TRBJ2-7
CASRGQGPGEQYF
TGTGCCAGTAGAGGACAGGGGCCAGGCGAGCAGTACTTC
>TRBV3-1/TRBV3-2|TRBD2|.|TRBJ2-5
CASSQASGGQETQYF
TGTGCCAGCAGCCAAGCTAGCGGGGGGCAAGAGACCCAGTACTTC
>TRBV18|.|.|TRBJ2-2
CASSPQFSGSGTGELFF
TGTGCCAGCTCACCTCAATTCTCCGGGAGTGGCACCGGGGAGCTGTTTTTT
>TRBV15|TRBD2|once|TRBJ2-3
CATSRIAGTTDTQYF
TGTGCCACCAGCAGAATAGCGGGGACCACAGATACGCAGTATTTT
>TRBV6-1|.|.|TRBJ2-3
CASSEEWTLWSDTQYF
TGTGCCAGCAGTGAAGAGTGGACACTTTGGTCAGATACGCAGTATTTT
>TRBV5-1|.|.|TRBJ2-5
CASSRTTGLETQYF
TGCGCCAGCAGCCGAACAACAGGGTTGGAGACCCAGTACTTC
>TRBV19|TRBD2|.|TRBJ2-3
CASSGGGLAGTDTQYF
TGTGCCAGCTCTGGGGGGGGACTAGCGGGCACAGATACGCAGTATTTT
>TRBV10-3|TRBD2|few|TRBJ2-7
CAISGLAGVYEQYF
TGTGCCATCAGTGGACTAGCGGGAGTCTACGAGCAGTACTTC
>TRBV7-3|TRBD2|.|TRBJ2-3
CASSRTSGASDTQYF
TGTGCCAGCAGCCGGACTAGCGGAGCGAGCGATACGCAGTATTTT
>TRBV6-6|TRBD2|.|TRBJ2-5
CASSYGEGTQYF
TGTGCCAGCAGTTACGGGGAGGGGACCCAGTACTTC
>TRBV6-2/TRBV6-3|TRBD1|few|TRBJ1-2
CASSYIPGRGDGYTF
TGTGCCAGCAGTTACATCCCCGGCAGGGGGGACGGCTACACCTTC
>TRBV15|.|few|TRBJ1-2
CATSRDKFRGGYTF
TGTGCCACCAGCAGAGATAAGTTCAGGGGCGGCTACACCTTC
>TRBV19|TRBD2|.|TRBJ2-2
CASSGRGSTGELFF
TGTGCCAGTAGTGGGAGGGGATCTACCGGGGAGCTGTTTTTT
>TRBV28|.|.|TRBJ1-1
CASIRGRVRPVAFF
TGTGCCAGCATTCGCGGCAGGGTGCGGCCCGTAGCTTTCTTT
>TRBV29-1|TRBD1|.|TRBJ2-3
CSAQQGMIGTDTQYF
TGCAGCGCCCAACAGGGGATGATTGGCACAGATACGCAGTATTTT
>TRBV6-6|.|.|TRBJ2-1
CASTGGLNEQFF
TGTGCCAGCACGGGTGGCTTGAATGAGCAGTTCTTC
>TRBV27|.|.|TRBJ2-1
CASRASSYNEQFF
TGTGCCAGCAGGGCTAGCTCCTACAATGAGCAGTTCTTC
>TRBV18|.|.|TRBJ2-4
CASSPTGGAQNIQYF
TGTGCCAGCTCACCTACAGGGGGGGCCCAAAACATTCAGTACTTC
>TRBV7-3|.|.|TRBJ2-3
CASSRGQSTDTQYF
TGTGCCAGCAGCCGAGGACAAAGCACAGATACGCAGTATTTT
>TRBV27|.|.|TRBJ1-5
CASSPGGAGNQPQHF
TGTGCCAGCAGTCCTGGTGGGGCGGGCAATCAGCCCCAGCATTTT
>TRBV19|.|once|TRBJ1-2
CASSFGLPGGYTF
TGTGCCAGTAGTTTCGGGCTACCGGGGGGCTACACCTTC
>TRBV7-9|.|.|TRBJ2-7
CASSPWPGKAYEQYF
TGTGCCAGCAGCCCTTGGCCAGGGAAGGCGTACGAGCAGTACTTC
>TRBV27|TRBD1|.|TRBJ2-5
CASKRDGTAYQETQYF
TGTGCCAGCAAGAGGGATGGGACAGCGTACCAAGAGACCCAGTACTTC
>TRBV6-5|TRBD1|.|TRBJ1-6
CASSYGPRGHSPLHF
TGTGCCAGCAGTTACGGCCCGAGGGGGCATTCACCCCTCCACTTT
>TRBV2|.|.|TRBJ2-3
CASSEEQGRTDTQYF
TGTGCCAGCAGTGAAGAGCAGGGTAGGACAGATACGCAGTATTTT
>TRBV29-1|.|.|TRBJ1-1
CSGRTRGDTEAFF
TGCAGCGGACGGACCAGGGGTGACACTGAAGCTTTCTTT
>TRBV28|.|.|TRBJ2-7
CASTPGGARGPYEQYF
TGTGCCAGCACCCCTGGGGGGGCCAGGGGGCCATACGAGCAGTACTTC
>TRBV2|TRBD1|.|TRBJ1-1
CASSGQGLDTEAFF
TGTGCCAGCAGCGGACAGGGTCTCGACACTGAAGCTTTCTTT
>TRBV4-3|.|.|TRBJ2-7
CASSQGGNSYEQYF
TGCGCCAGCAGCCAAGGCGGAAACTCCTACGAGCAGTACTTC
>TRBV5-6|TRBD2|.|TRBJ2-1
CASSSPAGLAYNEQFF
TGTGCCAGCAGTTCTCCCGCAGGACTAGCCTACAATGAGCAGTTCTTC
>TRBV6-5|.|.|TRBJ1-2
CASSYSQGNYGYTF
TGTGCCAGCAGTTACTCACAGGGAAACTATGGCTACACCTTC
>TRBV6-1|.|.|TRBJ1-3
CASSDVAPSGNTIYF
TGTGCCAGCAGTGATGTAGCCCCCAGCGGAAACACCATATATTTT